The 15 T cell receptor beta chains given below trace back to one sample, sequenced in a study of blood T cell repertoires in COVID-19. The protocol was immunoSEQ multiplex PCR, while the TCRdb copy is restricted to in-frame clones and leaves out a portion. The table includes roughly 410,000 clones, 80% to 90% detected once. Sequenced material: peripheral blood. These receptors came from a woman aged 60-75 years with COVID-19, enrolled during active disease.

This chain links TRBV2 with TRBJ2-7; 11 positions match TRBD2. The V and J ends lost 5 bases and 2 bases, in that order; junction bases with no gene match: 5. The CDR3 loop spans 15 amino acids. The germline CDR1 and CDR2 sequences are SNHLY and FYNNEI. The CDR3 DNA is TGTGCCAGCAGTATAGAGACTAGCGGGGCCTACGAGCAGTACTTC. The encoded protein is CASSIETSGAYEQYF.

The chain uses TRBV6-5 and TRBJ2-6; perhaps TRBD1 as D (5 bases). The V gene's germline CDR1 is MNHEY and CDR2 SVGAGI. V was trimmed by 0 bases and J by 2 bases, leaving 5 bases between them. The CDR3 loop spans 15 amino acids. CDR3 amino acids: CASSYSTAGANVLTF. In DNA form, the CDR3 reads TGTGCCAGCAGTTACTCGACAGCTGGGGCCAACGTCCTGACTTTC.

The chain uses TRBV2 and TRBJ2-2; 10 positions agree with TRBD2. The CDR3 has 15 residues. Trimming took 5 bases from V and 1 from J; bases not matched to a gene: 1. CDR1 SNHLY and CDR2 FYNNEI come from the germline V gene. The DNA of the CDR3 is TGTGCCAGCAGTCCTAGCGGGGGGAACACCGGGGAGCTGTTTTTT. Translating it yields CASSPSGGNTGELFF.

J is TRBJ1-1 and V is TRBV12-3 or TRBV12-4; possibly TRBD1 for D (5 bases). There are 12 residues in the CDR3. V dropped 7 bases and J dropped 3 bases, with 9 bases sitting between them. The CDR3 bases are TGTGCCAGCAATAGGGGTTACACTGAAGCTTTCTTT. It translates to CASNRGYTEAFF.

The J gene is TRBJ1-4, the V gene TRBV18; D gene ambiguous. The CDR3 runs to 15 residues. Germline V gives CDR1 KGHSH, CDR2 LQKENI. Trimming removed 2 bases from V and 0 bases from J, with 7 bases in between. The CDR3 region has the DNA TGTGCCAGCTCACCAATAACAGCAACTAATGAAAAACTGTTTTTT. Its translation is CASSPITATNEKLFF.

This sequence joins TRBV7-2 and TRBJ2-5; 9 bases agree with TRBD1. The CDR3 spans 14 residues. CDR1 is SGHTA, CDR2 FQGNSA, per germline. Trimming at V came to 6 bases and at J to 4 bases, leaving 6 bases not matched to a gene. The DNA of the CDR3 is TGTGCCAGCAGTATAACAGGGGGCAGAGAGACCCAGTACTTC. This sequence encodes CASSITGGRETQYF.

The CDR3 nucleotides read TGTGCCAGCAGCCCACGGGGGGATGCCACCGGGGAGCTGTTTTTT. Translating it yields CASSPRGDATGELFF. The V call is TRBV7-9, the J call TRBJ2-2; 7 bases match TRBD2. The CDR3 spans 15 residues. From germline, CDR1 is SEHNR and CDR2 FQNEAQ (reference sequence). With 5 bases clipped from V and 4 bases from J, the junction kept 7 bases outside the gene matches.

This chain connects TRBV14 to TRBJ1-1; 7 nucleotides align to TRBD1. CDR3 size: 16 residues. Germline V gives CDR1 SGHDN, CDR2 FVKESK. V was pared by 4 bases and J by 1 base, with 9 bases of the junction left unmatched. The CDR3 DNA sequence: TGTGCCAGCAGCCGCACAGGGGAAACCTGGAACACTGAAGCTTTCTTT. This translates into CASSRTGETWNTEAFF.

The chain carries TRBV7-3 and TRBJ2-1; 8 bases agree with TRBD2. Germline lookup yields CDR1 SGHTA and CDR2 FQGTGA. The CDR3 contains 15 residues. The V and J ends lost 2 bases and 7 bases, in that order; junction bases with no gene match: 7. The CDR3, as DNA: TGTGCCAGCAGCTTACGGGGGGGCCCAGGAAATGAGCAGTTCTTC. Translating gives CASSLRGGPGNEQFF.

The CDR3 region is CASLRDRAGNQPQHF. CDR3 nucleotides: TGTGCCAGCCTCCGGGACAGGGCGGGCAATCAGCCCCAGCATTTT. The chain carries TRBV19 and TRBJ1-5; 9 bases fit TRBD1. The CDR3 contains 15 residues. V lost 9 bases to trimming and J lost 2 bases; unmatched junction nucleotides: 8. Germline values: CDR1 LNHDA, CDR2 SQIVND (reference sequence). The full variable domain, in which reference TRBV19 and TRBJ1-5 provide the parts outside the CDR3, is DGGITQSPKYLFRKEGQNVTLSCEQNLNHDAMYWYRQDPGQGLRLIYYSQIVNDFQKGDIAEGYSVSREKKESFPLTVTSAQKNPTAFYLCASLRDRAGNQPQHFGDGTRLSIL.

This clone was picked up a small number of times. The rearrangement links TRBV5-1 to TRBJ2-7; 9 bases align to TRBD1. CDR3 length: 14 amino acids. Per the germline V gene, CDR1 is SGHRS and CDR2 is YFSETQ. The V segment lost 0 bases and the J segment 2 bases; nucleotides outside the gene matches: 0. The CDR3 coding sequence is TGCGCCAGCAGCTTGGGGGACAGGGCCTACGAGCAGTACTTC. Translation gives CASSLGDRAYEQYF. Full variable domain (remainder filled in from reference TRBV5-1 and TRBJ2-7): KAGVTQTPRYLIKTRGQQVTLSCSPISGHRSVSWYQQTPGQGLQFLFEYFSETQRNKGNFPGRFSGRQFSNSRSEMNVSTLELGDSALYLCASSLGDRAYEQYFGPGTRLTVT.

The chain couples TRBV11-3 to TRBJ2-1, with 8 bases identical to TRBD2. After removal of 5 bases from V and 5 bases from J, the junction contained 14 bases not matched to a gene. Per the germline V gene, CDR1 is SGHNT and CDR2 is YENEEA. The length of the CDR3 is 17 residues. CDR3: CASSPGGGRGRNNEQFF. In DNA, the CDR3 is TGTGCCAGCAGCCCCGGGGGGGGCAGGGGAAGAAACAATGAGCAGTTCTTC. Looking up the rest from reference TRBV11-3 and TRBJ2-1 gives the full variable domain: EAGVVQSPRYKIIEKKQPVAFWCNPISGHNTLYWYLQNLGQGPELLIRYENEEAVDDSQLPKDRFSAERLKGVDSTLKIQPAELGDSAVYLCASSPGGGRGRNNEQFFGPGTRLTVL.

CDR3 DNA: TGTGCCAGCAGATCCGGGACAGGGTTGGGCAATGAGCAGTTCTTC. It encodes CASRSGTGLGNEQFF. The chain employs TRBV6-5 and TRBJ2-1; 9 nucleotides agree with TRBD1. This CDR3 is built from 15 residues. The trim removed 6 bases at V and 6 bases at J, leaving 9 bases unmatched. CDR1 is MNHEY and CDR2 is SVGAGI in the germline V gene.

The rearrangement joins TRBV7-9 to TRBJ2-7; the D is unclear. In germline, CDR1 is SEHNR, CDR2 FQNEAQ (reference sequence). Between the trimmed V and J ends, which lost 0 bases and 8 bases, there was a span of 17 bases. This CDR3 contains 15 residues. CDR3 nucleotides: TGTGCCAGCAGCTTAGCCGGTCTTGCAGGCGTTCAGCAGTACTTC. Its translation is CASSLAGLAGVQQYF.

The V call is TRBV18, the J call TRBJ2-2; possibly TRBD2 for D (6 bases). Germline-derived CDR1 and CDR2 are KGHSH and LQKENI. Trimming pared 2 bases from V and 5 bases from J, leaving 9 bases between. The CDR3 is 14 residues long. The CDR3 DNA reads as TGTGCCAGCTCACCAAACGGGGGAACCGGGGAGCTGTTTTTT. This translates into CASSPNGGTGELFF.